These T cell receptor beta chains were read from a single sample in a study of blood T cells in healthy people across ages. A single record per CDR3 protein comes from TCRdb applying MiXCR to the 5' RACE reads. The sample includes hundreds of thousands of distinct CDR3 sequences, about 30% of them seen just once. Input material: blood. The receptors originated from a woman of 80 years or more in good health. CDR3s include the opening cysteine and the closing phenylalanine or tryptophan. Fields, in order: V gene, J gene, D gene, clone size, CDR3 protein, CDR3 DNA. A D gene is named only where the DNA matches it firmly. Clone size is not always given. Where it is, it says once, few, many or a class for expanded clones.

V: TRBV11-3
J: TRBJ2-7
D: TRBD1
size: -
CDR3: CASSLASGTGPYNEQYF
DNA: TGTGCCAGCAGCTTAGCCTCCGGGACAGGTCCCTACAATGAGCAGTACTTC

V: TRBV12-3/TRBV12-4
J: TRBJ2-3
D: TRBD2
size: -
CDR3: CASSGTSGGLSSTDAQYF
DNA: TGTGCCAGCAGCGGGACTAGCGGGGGGCTCTCTAGCACAGATGCGCAGTATTTT

V: TRBV18
J: TRBJ2-1
D: -
size: many
CDR3: CASSPKNNEQFF
DNA: TGTGCCAGCTCACCAAAAAACAATGAGCAGTTCTTC

V: TRBV28
J: TRBJ1-1
D: -
size: -
CDR3: CASNLQGTNTEAFF
DNA: TGTGCCAGCAATCTACAGGGAACGAACACTGAAGCTTTCTTT

V: TRBV6-2/TRBV6-3
J: TRBJ2-2
D: -
size: -
CDR3: CASTGLEELFF
DNA: TGTGCCAGCACCGGGTTGGAGGAGCTGTTTTTT

V: TRBV7-9
J: TRBJ2-3
D: -
size: once
CDR3: CASKSKAVGRDTQYF
DNA: TGTGCCAGCAAGTCAAAAGCCGTCGGCCGCGATACGCAGTATTTT

V: TRBV20-1
J: TRBJ2-5
D: -
size: -
CDR3: CSASPGSEETQYF
DNA: TGCAGTGCTAGCCCGGGGAGCGAAGAGACCCAGTACTTC

V: TRBV20-1
J: TRBJ2-5
D: -
size: -
CDR3: CSASHGGRFQETQYF
DNA: TGCAGTGCAAGCCACGGGGGCCGATTCCAGGAGACCCAGTACTTC

V: TRBV5-1
J: TRBJ2-5
D: -
size: few
CDR3: CASSLTDPGRETQYF
DNA: TGCGCCAGCAGCTTGACAGACCCGGGGAGGGAGACCCAGTACTTC

V: TRBV12-3/TRBV12-4
J: TRBJ2-3
D: TRBD1
size: -
CDR3: CASSITGDSTDAQYF
DNA: TGTGCCAGCAGCATTACAGGGGATAGCACAGATGCGCAGTATTTT

V: TRBV12-3/TRBV12-4
J: TRBJ1-6
D: -
size: few
CDR3: CASSFGRGNSPLHF
DNA: TGTGCCAGCAGTTTCGGCAGGGGTAATTCACCCCTCCACTTT

V: TRBV12-3/TRBV12-4
J: TRBJ2-7
D: TRBD2
size: many
CDR3: CASNMGRLAGAYEQYF
DNA: TGTGCCAGCAACATGGGGAGGCTAGCGGGGGCCTACGAGCAGTACTTC

V: TRBV5-5
J: TRBJ2-1
D: -
size: many
CDR3: CASIQSGSSYNEQFF
DNA: TGTGCCAGCATCCAGTCAGGGAGCTCCTACAATGAGCAGTTCTTC

V: TRBV2
J: TRBJ2-2
D: -
size: -
CDR3: CASMISVGGELFF
DNA: TGTGCCAGCATGATAAGCGTAGGCGGGGAGCTGTTTTTT

V: TRBV6-5
J: TRBJ1-6
D: -
size: few
CDR3: CASSYSFLQPPHF
DNA: TGTGCCAGCAGTTACTCTTTTCTACAGCCCCCCCACTTT

V: TRBV12-3/TRBV12-4
J: TRBJ2-2
D: -
size: many
CDR3: CASSLGQGTGELFF
DNA: TGTGCCAGCAGTTTGGGTCAGGGGACCGGGGAGCTGTTTTTT

V: TRBV3-1
J: TRBJ1-4
D: -
size: many
CDR3: CASSPRGGGEKLFF
DNA: TGTGCCAGCAGCCCCAGGGGCGGTGGTGAAAAACTGTTTTTT

V: TRBV14
J: TRBJ2-2
D: TRBD2
size: -
CDR3: CASSQLAGAGELFF
DNA: TGTGCCAGCAGCCAACTAGCGGGGGCCGGGGAGCTGTTTTTT

V: TRBV7-3
J: TRBJ2-1
D: TRBD2
size: many
CDR3: CASSQGGTSGGSEQFF
DNA: TGTGCCAGCAGCCAGGGGGGGACTAGCGGGGGCTCTGAGCAGTTCTTC

V: TRBV4-1
J: TRBJ2-5
D: TRBD2
size: many
CDR3: CASTPGTAGGFQETQYF
DNA: TGCGCCAGCACCCCGGGGACCGCGGGGGGCTTTCAAGAGACCCAGTACTTC

V: TRBV5-6
J: TRBJ2-5
D: -
size: many
CDR3: CASSFGAETQYF
DNA: TGTGCCAGCAGCTTCGGAGCGGAGACCCAGTACTTC

V: TRBV2
J: TRBJ2-7
D: TRBD1
size: -
CDR3: CTSRTVVDRGFNEQYF
DNA: TGTACCAGCAGGACCGTTGTGGACAGGGGGTTCAACGAGCAGTACTTC

V: TRBV2
J: TRBJ2-7
D: -
size: many
CDR3: CARPRDSVYEQYF
DNA: TGTGCCAGGCCTCGGGACTCTGTATACGAGCAGTACTTC

V: TRBV5-1
J: TRBJ2-7
D: -
size: many
CDR3: CASSLGGIRDEQYF
DNA: TGCGCCAGCAGCTTGGGTGGGATCAGAGACGAGCAGTACTTC

V: TRBV10-3
J: TRBJ2-1
D: -
size: -
CDR3: CAISANYQRDNEQFF
DNA: TGTGCCATCAGTGCTAACTACCAGAGAGACAATGAGCAGTTCTTC

V: TRBV5-5
J: TRBJ2-2
D: -
size: many
CDR3: CASSLWFAKLNTGELFF
DNA: TGTGCCAGCAGCTTGTGGTTTGCGAAGCTAAACACCGGGGAGCTGTTTTTT

V: TRBV2
J: TRBJ2-5
D: TRBD2
size: many
CDR3: CASSSGGAQETQYF
DNA: TGTGCCAGCAGTAGCGGGGGGGCCCAAGAGACCCAGTACTTC

V: TRBV7-2
J: TRBJ1-5
D: -
size: few
CDR3: CASSSDSAYSNQPQHF
DNA: TGTGCCAGCAGCTCTGACAGCGCTTATAGCAATCAGCCCCAGCATTTT

V: TRBV7-2
J: TRBJ2-5
D: TRBD1
size: few
CDR3: CASSSSTGAVETQYF
DNA: TGTGCCAGCAGCTCATCGACAGGGGCGGTGGAGACCCAGTACTTC

V: TRBV12-3/TRBV12-4
J: TRBJ2-2
D: -
size: -
CDR3: CASSLETGELFF
DNA: TGTGCCAGCAGTTTGGAAACCGGGGAGCTGTTTTTT

V: TRBV4-1
J: TRBJ1-2
D: -
size: many
CDR3: CASSKRGYGYTF
DNA: TGCGCCAGCAGCAAACGGGGTTATGGCTACACCTTC

V: TRBV12-3/TRBV12-4
J: TRBJ1-4
D: TRBD1
size: -
CDR3: CASTDRGREKLFF
DNA: TGTGCCAGCACCGACAGGGGGCGAGAAAAACTGTTTTTT

V: TRBV6-2/TRBV6-3
J: TRBJ2-1
D: TRBD2
size: few
CDR3: CASRPRTSGGCNEQFF
DNA: TGTGCCAGCAGACCACGGACTAGCGGGGGTTGCAATGAGCAGTTCTTC

V: TRBV5-6
J: TRBJ1-2
D: -
size: -
CDR3: CASGEAGGYGYTF
DNA: TGTGCCAGCGGCGAAGCAGGAGGCTATGGCTACACCTTC

V: TRBV7-2
J: TRBJ2-5
D: TRBD2
size: -
CDR3: CASSLAERAGGSGTQYF
DNA: TGTGCCAGCAGCTTAGCGGAACGAGCGGGGGGCTCGGGTACCCAGTACTTC

V: TRBV6-5
J: TRBJ1-2
D: -
size: many
CDR3: CASSYAHPSTGGNYGYTF
DNA: TGTGCCAGCAGTTACGCTCATCCCTCGACAGGTGGTAACTATGGCTACACCTTC

V: TRBV3-1
J: TRBJ2-7
D: -
size: many
CDR3: CASSQLDSYEQYF
DNA: TGTGCCAGCAGCCAATTAGACAGCTACGAGCAGTACTTC

V: TRBV7-2
J: TRBJ1-4
D: -
size: few
CDR3: CASSQQGRRNEKLFF
DNA: TGTGCCAGCAGCCAGCAGGGTCGCCGTAATGAAAAACTGTTTTTT

V: TRBV5-5
J: TRBJ1-4
D: -
size: -
CDR3: CASSPGWIRREKLFF
DNA: TGTGCCAGCAGCCCCGGATGGATAAGACGGGAAAAACTGTTTTTT

V: TRBV20-1
J: TRBJ2-7
D: -
size: -
CDR3: CSASTGPYEQYF
DNA: TGCAGTGCTAGTACTGGTCCCTACGAGCAGTACTTC

V: TRBV5-1
J: TRBJ2-1
D: TRBD2
size: many
CDR3: CASSRLLTSGGENEQFF
DNA: TGCGCCAGCAGCCGACTACTCACTAGCGGGGGCGAAAATGAGCAGTTCTTC

V: TRBV5-6
J: TRBJ1-1
D: -
size: many
CDR3: CASSSSLTLVPTEAFF
DNA: TGTGCCAGCAGCTCCTCACTAACCCTTGTCCCCACTGAAGCTTTCTTT

V: TRBV29-1
J: TRBJ1-2
D: TRBD1
size: many
CDR3: CSVERQGMGYTF
DNA: TGCAGCGTTGAAAGACAGGGGATGGGCTACACCTTC

V: TRBV5-1
J: TRBJ1-2
D: -
size: many
CDR3: CATNPSPGQLSYGYTF
DNA: TGCGCCACCAACCCCTCCCCAGGACAACTCAGCTATGGCTACACCTTC

V: TRBV9
J: TRBJ2-7
D: -
size: few
CDR3: CASSAQDGTYELQYF
DNA: TGTGCCAGCAGCGCCCAGGACGGGACATACGAGTTGCAGTACTTC

V: TRBV7-9
J: TRBJ2-3
D: TRBD2
size: few
CDR3: CASSRSGGETDTQYF
DNA: TGTGCCAGCAGCCGTAGCGGGGGGGAGACAGATACGCAGTATTTT

V: TRBV6-5
J: TRBJ2-1
D: -
size: many
CDR3: CASSSRGGGHEQFF
DNA: TGTGCCAGCAGTTCCAGGGGGGGGGGGCATGAGCAGTTCTTC

V: TRBV6-1
J: TRBJ2-7
D: -
size: -
CDR3: CASSEGGLAPYEQYF
DNA: TGTGCCAGCAGTGAAGGGGGGCTAGCACCCTACGAGCAGTACTTC